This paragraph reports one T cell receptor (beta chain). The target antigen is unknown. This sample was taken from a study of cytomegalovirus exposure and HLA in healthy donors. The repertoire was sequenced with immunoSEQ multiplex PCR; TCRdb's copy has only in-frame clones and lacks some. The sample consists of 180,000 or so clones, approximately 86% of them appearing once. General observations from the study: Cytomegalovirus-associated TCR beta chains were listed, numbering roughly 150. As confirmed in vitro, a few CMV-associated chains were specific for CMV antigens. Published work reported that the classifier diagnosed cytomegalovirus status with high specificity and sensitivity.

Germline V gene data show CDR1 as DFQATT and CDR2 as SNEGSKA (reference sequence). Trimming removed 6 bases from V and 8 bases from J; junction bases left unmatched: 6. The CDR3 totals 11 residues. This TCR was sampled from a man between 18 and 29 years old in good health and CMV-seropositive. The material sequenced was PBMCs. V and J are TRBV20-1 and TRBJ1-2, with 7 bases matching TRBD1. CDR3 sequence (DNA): TGCAGTGCGCAGACAGGGCACGGCTACACCTTC. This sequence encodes CSAQTGHGYTF.